The rows below give T cell receptor beta chains drawn from one sample of a study of blood T cell repertoires in COVID-19. Sequencing was performed with immunoSEQ multiplex PCR; in TCRdb, only in-frame clones are kept and a portion is missing. The sample shows roughly 200,000 clones, about 87% of them seen only once. What was sequenced was PBMCs or T cells enriched from blood (not recorded which). The receptor set was obtained from a man between 18 and 35 years old with acute COVID-19. Each CDR3 is given with its conserved first and last residue. The order of the fields is J gene, V gene, clone size, D gene, CDR3 DNA, CDR3 protein. D genes are given only for firm matches. Where a row states a size, it is once, few, many or the class of an expanded clone; other rows omit it.

TRBJ1-2 | TRBV5-6 | NA | NA | TGTGCCAGCAGCTATGCGGGAGTATTCGGCTACACCTTC | CASSYAGVFGYTF
TRBJ2-3 | TRBV4-1 | NA | TRBD2 | TGCGCCAGCAGCCGCCAACTAGCGGGCGGCACAGATACGCAGTATTTT | CASSRQLAGGTDTQYF
TRBJ1-2 | TRBV19 | NA | TRBD1 | TGTGCCAGTAGCAGTGCGACAGGGCTCCCCTATGGCTACACCTTC | CASSSATGLPYGYTF
TRBJ2-1 | TRBV30 | NA | TRBD1 | TGTGCCTGGTCTGGGGACAGGGTTGAGCAGTTCTTC | CAWSGDRVEQFF
TRBJ2-3 | TRBV29-1 | NA | NA | TGCAGCGTTGAACGGGAAAGCACAGATACGCAGTATTTT | CSVERESTDTQYF
TRBJ2-7 | TRBV11-2 | NA | TRBD1 | TGTGCCAGCAGCTTAGTAGGGACAGTACTAGACGAGCAGTACTTC | CASSLVGTVLDEQYF
TRBJ2-7 | TRBV7-2 | NA | TRBD1 | TGTGCCAGCAGCGCAGGACCCGGACAGGGCCCCTACGAGCAGTACTTC | CASSAGPGQGPYEQYF
TRBJ1-2 | TRBV14 | NA | NA | TGTGCCAGCAGCCAAGAAACCCCGGGCTATGGCTACACCTTC | CASSQETPGYGYTF
TRBJ2-1 | TRBV27 | NA | TRBD2 | TGTGCCAGCAGCGACGGGACTATGTACAATGAGCAGTTCTTC | CASSDGTMYNEQFF
TRBJ1-6 | TRBV2 | once | NA | TGTGCCAGCAGTGAAGCTGCACACAGGGCAGGTTCACCCCTCCACTTT | CASSEAAHRAGSPLHF
TRBJ2-1 | TRBV25-1 | NA | TRBD1 | TGTGCCAGTTCAGGGACAGGGGCCCCCAATGAGCAGTTCTTC | CASSGTGAPNEQFF
TRBJ2-7 | TRBV5-4 | NA | TRBD2 | TGTGCCAGCAGCTTGGCGGCTAGCGGGAGTAACGTGCAGTACTTC | CASSLAASGSNVQYF
TRBJ1-1 | TRBV5-1 | NA | TRBD1 | TGCGCCAGCAGAGCAGGGGGCGGCACTGAAGCTTTCTTT | CASRAGGGTEAFF
TRBJ2-5 | TRBV28 | NA | NA | TGTGCCAGCAGTCCCCTGGGGCCACAAGAGACCCAGTACTTC | CASSPLGPQETQYF
TRBJ2-5 | TRBV2 | NA | TRBD1 | TGTGCCAGCAATACAGGGGGGGAGACCCAGTACTTC | CASNTGGETQYF
TRBJ2-2 | TRBV18 | NA | NA | TGTGCCAGCCGCAGCCCGGAGACCGGGGAGCTGTTTTTT | CASRSPETGELFF
TRBJ1-2 | TRBV4-1 | NA | TRBD1 | TGCGCCAGCAGCCAAGAAGGGGGCTCGTCCTATGGCTACACCTTC | CASSQEGGSSYGYTF
TRBJ1-1 | TRBV28 | NA | TRBD1 | TGTGCCAGCAGTCGACAGGGTCGGGCGAACACTGAAGCTTTCTTT | CASSRQGRANTEAFF
TRBJ1-2 | TRBV2 | NA | NA | TGTGCCAGCAGCATCGGGGGTGGCTACACCTTC | CASSIGGGYTF
TRBJ1-2 | TRBV19 | NA | TRBD1 | TGTGCCAGTAGTCCAATTAGGGGACAGGGGCCTGGCTACACCTTC | CASSPIRGQGPGYTF
TRBJ1-5 | TRBV28 | NA | NA | TGTGCCAGCAGCTTCTTGAGGCAGCCCCAGCATTTT | CASSFLRQPQHF
TRBJ2-4 | TRBV2 | NA | TRBD1 | TGTGCCAGAGGGGGGCCGGACAGGGCCCCATTTCAGTACTTC | CARGGPDRAPFQYF
TRBJ1-4 | TRBV5-1 | NA | NA | TGCGCCAGCAGCTCCGTTCCGGGGGGAGCTAATGAAAAACTGTTTTTT | CASSSVPGGANEKLFF
TRBJ2-7 | TRBV6-5 | once | NA | TGTGCCAGCAGTTACGGGGCCCCCTACGAGCAGTACTTC | CASSYGAPYEQYF
TRBJ2-7 | TRBV5-6 | few | NA | TGTGCCAGCAGCTTGTTAAGCAATTACGAGCAGTACTTC | CASSLLSNYEQYF
TRBJ2-7 | TRBV25-1 | NA | TRBD2 | TGTGCCAGCAGTGATTCCGGGACTAGCGTGGCGGGGTGGTACTTC | CASSDSGTSVAGWYF
TRBJ1-2 | TRBV5-1 | NA | NA | TGCGCCAGCAGCATGGACGGTACGAACTATGGCTACACCTTC | CASSMDGTNYGYTF
TRBJ2-7 | TRBV7-8 | NA | TRBD1 | TGTGCCAGCAGCTTAGAACAGGGGGTGGGCGAGCAGTACTTC | CASSLEQGVGEQYF
TRBJ2-1 | TRBV19 | NA | TRBD2 | TGTGCCAGTAGTATAGGACGACTAGCGGGGAGCTCCTACAATGAGCAGTTCTTC | CASSIGRLAGSSYNEQFF
TRBJ1-2 | TRBV19 | few | NA | TGTGCCAGTACCGAGGTCGCTCCTAACTATGGCTACACCTTC | CASTEVAPNYGYTF